This T cell receptor (beta chain) appears in the sequencing data of a study of blood T cell repertoires in COVID-19. Study-level background: The samples span acute and convalescent COVID-19 from the United States, Italy and Spain. From T cells, B-cell-depleted T cells, or PBMCs came the material, which was cDNA or gDNA.

The germline gives CDR1 KGHSH, CDR2 LQKENI. V dropped 4 bases and J dropped 0 bases, with 7 bases sitting between them. This CDR3 has 14 residues. As processed by the authors: By means of reference gene primer amplification, nucleated cell counts were estimated. Assay used: immunoSEQ multiplex PCR; TCRdb lists only in-frame clones, some missing. V and J calls and clone size follow that table, whereas D and trimming were derived from the DNA. The data contain about 270,000 clones, approximately 91% of them singletons. The specimen was peripheral blood. The TCR comes from a man aged 50-59 years with acute or convalescent COVID-19. This chain links TRBV18 with TRBJ1-5; unclear D gene. CDR3 sequence reads: CASSRTDSNQPQHF. The CDR3 DNA reads as TGTGCCAGCTCACGGACTGATAGCAATCAGCCCCAGCATTTT. Complete variable domain (other parts from reference TRBV18 and TRBJ1-5): NAGVMQNPRHLVRRRGQEARLRCSPMKGHSHVYWYRQLPEEGLKFMVYLQKENIIDESGMPKERFSAEFPKEGPSILRIQQVVRGDSAAYFCASSRTDSNQPQHFGDGTRLSIL.